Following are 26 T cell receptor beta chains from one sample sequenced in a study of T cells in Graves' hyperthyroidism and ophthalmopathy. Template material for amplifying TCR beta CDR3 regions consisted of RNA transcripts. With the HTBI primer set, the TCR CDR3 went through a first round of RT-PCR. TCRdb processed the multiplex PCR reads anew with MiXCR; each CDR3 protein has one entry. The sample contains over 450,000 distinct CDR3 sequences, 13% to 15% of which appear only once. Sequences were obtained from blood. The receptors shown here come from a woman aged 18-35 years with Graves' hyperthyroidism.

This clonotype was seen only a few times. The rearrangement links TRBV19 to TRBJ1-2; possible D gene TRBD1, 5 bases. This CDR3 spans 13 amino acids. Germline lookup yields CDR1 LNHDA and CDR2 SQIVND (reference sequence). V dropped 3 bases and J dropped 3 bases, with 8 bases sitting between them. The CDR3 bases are TGTGCCAGTAGTATCATACAGGACTATGGCTACACCTTC. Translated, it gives CASSIIQDYGYTF.

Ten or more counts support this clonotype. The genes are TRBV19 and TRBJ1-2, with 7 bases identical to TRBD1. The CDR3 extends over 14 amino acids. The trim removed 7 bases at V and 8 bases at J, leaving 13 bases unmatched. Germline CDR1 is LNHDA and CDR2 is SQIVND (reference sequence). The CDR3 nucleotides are TGTGCCAGTACCCCCCGAGGGGACAGCGGAGGCTACACCTTC. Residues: CASTPRGDSGGYTF. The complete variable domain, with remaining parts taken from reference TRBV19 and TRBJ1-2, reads DGGITQSPKYLFRKEGQNVTLSCEQNLNHDAMYWYRQDPGQGLRLIYYSQIVNDFQKGDIAEGYSVSREKKESFPLTVTSAQKNPTAFYLCASTPRGDSGGYTFGSGTRLTVV.

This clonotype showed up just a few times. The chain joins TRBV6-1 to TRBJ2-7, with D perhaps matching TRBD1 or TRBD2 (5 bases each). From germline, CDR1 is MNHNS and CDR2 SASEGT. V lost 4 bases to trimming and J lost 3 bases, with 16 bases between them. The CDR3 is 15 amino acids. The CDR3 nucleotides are TGTGCCAGCAGTGCCCGCCGGGACCCTTACTACGAGCAGTACGTC. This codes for CASSARRDPYYEQYV.

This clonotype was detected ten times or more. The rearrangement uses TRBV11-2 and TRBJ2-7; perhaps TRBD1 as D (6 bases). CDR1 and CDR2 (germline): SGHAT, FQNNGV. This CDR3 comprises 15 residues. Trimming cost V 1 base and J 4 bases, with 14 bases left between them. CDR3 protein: CASSLAPTQGYEQYV. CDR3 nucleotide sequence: TGTGCCAGCAGCTTAGCCCCGACCCAGGGGTACGAGCAGTACGTC.

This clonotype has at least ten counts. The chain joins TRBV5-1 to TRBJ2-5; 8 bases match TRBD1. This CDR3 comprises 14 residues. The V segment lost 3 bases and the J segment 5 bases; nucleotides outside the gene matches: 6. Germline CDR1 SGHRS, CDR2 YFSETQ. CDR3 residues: CASSSDRAGETQYF. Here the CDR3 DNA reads TGCGCCAGCAGCTCGGACAGGGCAGGGGAGACCCAGTACTTC.

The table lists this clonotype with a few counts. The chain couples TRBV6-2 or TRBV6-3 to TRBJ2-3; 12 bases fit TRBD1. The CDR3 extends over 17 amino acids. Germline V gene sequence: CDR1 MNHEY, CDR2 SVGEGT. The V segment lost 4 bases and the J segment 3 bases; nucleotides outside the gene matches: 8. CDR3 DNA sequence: TGTGCCAGCAGTTCCTGGGGACAGGGGGCGCGGACAGATACGCAGTATTTT. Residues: CASSSWGQGARTDTQYF.

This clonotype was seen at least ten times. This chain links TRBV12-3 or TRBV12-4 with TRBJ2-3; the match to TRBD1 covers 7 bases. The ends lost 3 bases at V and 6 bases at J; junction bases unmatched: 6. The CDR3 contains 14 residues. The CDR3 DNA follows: TGTGCCAGCAGTTTGAAAGGGGGCTTCGATACGCAGTATTTT. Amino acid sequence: CASSLKGGFDTQYF.

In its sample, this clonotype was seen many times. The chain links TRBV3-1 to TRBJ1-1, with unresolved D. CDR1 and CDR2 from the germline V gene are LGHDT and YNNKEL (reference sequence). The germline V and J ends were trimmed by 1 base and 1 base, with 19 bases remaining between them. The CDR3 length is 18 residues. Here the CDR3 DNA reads TGTGCCAGCAGCCAAGGCCAGGCAACGAGGTGGTGGAACACTGAAGCTTTCTTT. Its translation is CASSQGQATRWWNTEAFF.

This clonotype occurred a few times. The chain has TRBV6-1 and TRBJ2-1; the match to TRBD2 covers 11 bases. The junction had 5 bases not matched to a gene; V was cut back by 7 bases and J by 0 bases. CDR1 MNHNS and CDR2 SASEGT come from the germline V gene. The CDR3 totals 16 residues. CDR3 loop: CASTRLAGRSYNEQFF. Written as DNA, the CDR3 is TGTGCCAGCACCAGACTAGCGGGGCGCTCCTACAATGAGCAGTTCTTC.

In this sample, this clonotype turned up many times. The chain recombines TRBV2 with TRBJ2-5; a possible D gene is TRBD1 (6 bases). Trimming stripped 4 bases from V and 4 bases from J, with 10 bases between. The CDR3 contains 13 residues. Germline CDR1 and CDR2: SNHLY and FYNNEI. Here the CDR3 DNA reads TGTGCCAGCAGTGTAAGAGGGGGAGAGACCCAGTACTTC. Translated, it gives CASSVRGGETQYF.

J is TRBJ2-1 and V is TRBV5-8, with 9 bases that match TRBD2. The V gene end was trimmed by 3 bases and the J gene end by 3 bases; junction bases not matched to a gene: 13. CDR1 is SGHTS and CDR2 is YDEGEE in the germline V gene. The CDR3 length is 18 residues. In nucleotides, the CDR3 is TGTGCCAGCAGCTCGACGGCGGGAGGGTCCCTTTACTACAATGAGCAGTTCTTC. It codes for CASSSTAGGSLYYNEQFF.

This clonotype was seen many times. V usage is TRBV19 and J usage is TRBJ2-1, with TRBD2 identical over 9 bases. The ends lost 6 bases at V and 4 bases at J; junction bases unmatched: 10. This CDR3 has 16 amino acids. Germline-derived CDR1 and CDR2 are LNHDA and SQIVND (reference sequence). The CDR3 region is CASRGHGLATYNEQFF. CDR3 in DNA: TGTGCCAGTAGGGGACATGGACTAGCGACATACAATGAGCAGTTCTTC.

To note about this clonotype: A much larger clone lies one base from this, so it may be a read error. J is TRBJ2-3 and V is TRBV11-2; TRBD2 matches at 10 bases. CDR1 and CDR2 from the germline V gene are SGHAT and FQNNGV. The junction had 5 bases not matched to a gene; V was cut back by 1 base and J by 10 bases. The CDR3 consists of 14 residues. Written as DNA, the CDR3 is TGTGCCAGCAGCTTAGCAGCGGGAGGGACGCCGCAGTATTTT. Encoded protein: CASSLAAGGTPQYF.

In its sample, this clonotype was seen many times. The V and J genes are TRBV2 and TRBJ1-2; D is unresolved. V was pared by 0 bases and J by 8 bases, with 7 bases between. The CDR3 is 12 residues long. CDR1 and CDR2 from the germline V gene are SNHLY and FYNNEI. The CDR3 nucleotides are TGTGCCAGCAGTGAAGCTGGCGAGGGCTACACCTTC. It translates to CASSEAGEGYTF.

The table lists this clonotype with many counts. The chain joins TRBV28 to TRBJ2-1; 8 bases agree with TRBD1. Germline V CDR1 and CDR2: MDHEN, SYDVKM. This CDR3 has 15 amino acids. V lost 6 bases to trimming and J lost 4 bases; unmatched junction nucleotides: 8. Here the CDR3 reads CASRLGTGIYNEQFF. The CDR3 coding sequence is TGTGCCAGCAGGTTGGGGACAGGCATTTACAATGAGCAGTTCTTC.

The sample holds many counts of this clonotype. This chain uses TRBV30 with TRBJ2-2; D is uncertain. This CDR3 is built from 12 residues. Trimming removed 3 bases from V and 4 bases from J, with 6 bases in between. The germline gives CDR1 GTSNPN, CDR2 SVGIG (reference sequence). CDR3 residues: CAWRELTGELFF. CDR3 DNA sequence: TGTGCCTGGAGAGAGCTCACCGGGGAGCTGTTTTTT.

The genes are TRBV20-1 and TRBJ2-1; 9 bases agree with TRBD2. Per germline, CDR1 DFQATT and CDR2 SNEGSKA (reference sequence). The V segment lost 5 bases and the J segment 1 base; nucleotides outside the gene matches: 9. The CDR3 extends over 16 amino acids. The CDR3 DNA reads TGCAGTGCTGGACTAGCGCCCCGGCGGTCCTACAATGAGCAGTTCTTC. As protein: CSAGLAPRRSYNEQFF.

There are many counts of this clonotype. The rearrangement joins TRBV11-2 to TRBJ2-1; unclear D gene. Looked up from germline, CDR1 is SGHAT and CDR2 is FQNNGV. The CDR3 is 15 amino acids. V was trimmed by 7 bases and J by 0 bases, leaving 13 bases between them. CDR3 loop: CASNGGRSSYNEQFF. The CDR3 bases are TGTGCCAGCAATGGCGGACGGAGCTCCTACAATGAGCAGTTCTTC.

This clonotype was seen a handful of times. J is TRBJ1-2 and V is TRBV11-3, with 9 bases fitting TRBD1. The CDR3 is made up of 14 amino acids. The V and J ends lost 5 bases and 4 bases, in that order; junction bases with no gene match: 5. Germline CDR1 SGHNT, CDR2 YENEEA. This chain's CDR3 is CASSRGGQGYGYTF. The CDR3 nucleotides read TGTGCCAGCAGCCGCGGGGGACAGGGCTATGGCTACACCTTC.

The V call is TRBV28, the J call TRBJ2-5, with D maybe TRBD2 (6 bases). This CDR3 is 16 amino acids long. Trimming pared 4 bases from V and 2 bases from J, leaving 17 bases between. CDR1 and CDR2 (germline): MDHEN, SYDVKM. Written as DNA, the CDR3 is TGTGCCAGCAGTTCCGCCCTGGGGGGAAGGCAAGAGACCCAGTACTTC. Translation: CASSSALGGRQETQYF.

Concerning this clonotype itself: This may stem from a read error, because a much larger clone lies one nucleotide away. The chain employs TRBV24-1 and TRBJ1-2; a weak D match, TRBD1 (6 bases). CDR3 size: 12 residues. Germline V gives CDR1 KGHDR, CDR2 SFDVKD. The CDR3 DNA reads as TGTGCCGCCAGTCCCCAGGGGTATGGCTACACCTTC. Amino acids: CAASPQGYGYTF.

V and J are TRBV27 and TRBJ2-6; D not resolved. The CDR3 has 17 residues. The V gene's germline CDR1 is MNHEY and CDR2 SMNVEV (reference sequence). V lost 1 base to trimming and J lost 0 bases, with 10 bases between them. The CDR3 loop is CASSLLSGTSGANVLTF. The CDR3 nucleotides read TGTGCCAGCAGTTTATTGTCAGGTACCTCTGGGGCCAACGTCCTGACTTTC.

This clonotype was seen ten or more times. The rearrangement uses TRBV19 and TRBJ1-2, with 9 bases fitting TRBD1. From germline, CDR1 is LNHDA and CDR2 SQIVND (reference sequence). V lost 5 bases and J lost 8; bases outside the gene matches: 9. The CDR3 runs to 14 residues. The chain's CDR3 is CASSPQGQGWGYTF. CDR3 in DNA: TGTGCCAGTAGTCCCCAGGGACAGGGTTGGGGCTACACCTTC.

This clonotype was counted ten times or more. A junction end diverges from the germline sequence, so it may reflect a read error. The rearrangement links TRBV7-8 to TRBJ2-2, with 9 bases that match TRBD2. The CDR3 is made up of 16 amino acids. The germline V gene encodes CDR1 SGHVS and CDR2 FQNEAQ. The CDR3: CASNLLREGDTGELFF. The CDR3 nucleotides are TGTGCCAGCAACTTACTGCGGGAGGGCGACACCGGGGAGCTGTTTTTT.

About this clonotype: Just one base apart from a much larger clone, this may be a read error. The CDR3 loop reads CASSVVSGYGHTF. CDR3 nucleotides: TGTGCCAGCAGCGTAGTATCCGGGTATGGCCACACCTTC. The rearrangement joins TRBV9 to TRBJ1-2; no definite D call. The V gene's germline CDR1 is SGDLS and CDR2 YYNGEE. The CDR3 sequence is 13 residues long.

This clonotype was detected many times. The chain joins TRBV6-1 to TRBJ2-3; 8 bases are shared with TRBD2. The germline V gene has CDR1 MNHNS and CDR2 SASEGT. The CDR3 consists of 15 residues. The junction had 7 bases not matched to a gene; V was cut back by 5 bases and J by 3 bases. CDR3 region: CASSSQAGVTDTQYF. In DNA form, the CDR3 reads TGTGCCAGCAGTTCCCAAGCGGGAGTGACAGATACGCAGTATTTT.